This entry describes one TCR beta chain. In the source study's methods: Reference gene primer amplification in the assay estimated nucleated cell counts. Repertoires were generated with immunoSEQ multiplex PCR, while TCRdb's copy carries only in-frame clones and drops some. The V and J calls and clone size come from that table; D and trimming were worked out from the DNA. The sample shows 90,000 to 100,000 clones, approximately 86% of them seen only once. Looked up from germline, CDR1 is KGHSH and CDR2 is LQKENI. The CDR3 runs 13 residues. Deletions cut 2 bases from V and 1 base from J, with 6 bases between. These data are taken from a study of blood T cell repertoires in COVID-19. Looking at the study overall: Sites in the United States, Italy and Spain provided acute and convalescent COVID-19 samples. The analysed material was cDNA or gDNA that came from T cells, B-cell-depleted T cells, or PBMCs.

This sequence joins TRBV18 and TRBJ2-7; maybe TRBD1 (5 bases). Sequencing was carried out using peripheral blood. The sequence was collected from a man of 80 years or more with acute or convalescent COVID-19. The CDR3 sequence: CASSPTGSYEQYF. Here the CDR3 DNA reads TGTGCCAGCTCACCAACAGGTTCCTACGAGCAGTACTTC.